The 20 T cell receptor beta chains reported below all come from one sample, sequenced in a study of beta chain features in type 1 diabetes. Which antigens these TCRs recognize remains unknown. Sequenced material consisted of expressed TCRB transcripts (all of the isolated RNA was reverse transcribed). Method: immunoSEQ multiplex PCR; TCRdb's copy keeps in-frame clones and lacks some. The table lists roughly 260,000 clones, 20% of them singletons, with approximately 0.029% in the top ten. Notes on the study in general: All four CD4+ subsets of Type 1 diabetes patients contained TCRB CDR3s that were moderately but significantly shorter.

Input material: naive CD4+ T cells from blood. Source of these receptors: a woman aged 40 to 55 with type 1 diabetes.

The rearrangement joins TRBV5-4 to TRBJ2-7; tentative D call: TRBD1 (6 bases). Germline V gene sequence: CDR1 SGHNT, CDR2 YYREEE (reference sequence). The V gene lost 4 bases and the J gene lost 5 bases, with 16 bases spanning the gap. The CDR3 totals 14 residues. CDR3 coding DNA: TGTGCCAGCAGCGCCACAGGGAGACGAGACGAGCAGTACTTC. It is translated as CASSATGRRDEQYF.

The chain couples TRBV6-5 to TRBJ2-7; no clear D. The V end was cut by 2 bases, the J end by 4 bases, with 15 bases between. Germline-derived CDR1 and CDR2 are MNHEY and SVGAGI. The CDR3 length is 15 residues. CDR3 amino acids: CASSYPTAGRYEQYF. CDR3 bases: TGTGCCAGCAGTTACCCAACGGCAGGTCGGTACGAGCAGTACTTC.

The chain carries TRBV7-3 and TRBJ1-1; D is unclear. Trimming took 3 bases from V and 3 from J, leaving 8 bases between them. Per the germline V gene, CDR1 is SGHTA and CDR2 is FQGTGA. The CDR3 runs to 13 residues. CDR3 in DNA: TGTGCCAGCAGCTTTGGGCTGGACACTGAAGCTTTCTTT. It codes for CASSFGLDTEAFF.

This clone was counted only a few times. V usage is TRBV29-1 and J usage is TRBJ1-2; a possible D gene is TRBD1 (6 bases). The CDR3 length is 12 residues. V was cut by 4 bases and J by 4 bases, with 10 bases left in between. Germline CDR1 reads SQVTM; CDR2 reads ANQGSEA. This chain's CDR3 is CSVVQGGYGYTF. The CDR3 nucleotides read TGCAGCGTTGTACAGGGTGGCTATGGCTACACCTTC.

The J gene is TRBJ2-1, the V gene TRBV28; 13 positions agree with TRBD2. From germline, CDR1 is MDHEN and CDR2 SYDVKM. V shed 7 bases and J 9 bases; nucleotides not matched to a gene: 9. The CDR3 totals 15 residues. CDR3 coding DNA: TGTGCCAGCAACCTACTAGCGGGAGGGCGGGGTGAGCAGTTCTTC. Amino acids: CASNLLAGGRGEQFF.

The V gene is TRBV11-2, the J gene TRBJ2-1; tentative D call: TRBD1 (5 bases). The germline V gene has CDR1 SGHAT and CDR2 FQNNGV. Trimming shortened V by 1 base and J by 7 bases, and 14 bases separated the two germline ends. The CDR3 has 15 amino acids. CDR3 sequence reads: CASSLGIQARNEQFF. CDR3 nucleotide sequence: TGTGCCAGCAGCTTAGGAATACAGGCCCGGAATGAGCAGTTCTTC.

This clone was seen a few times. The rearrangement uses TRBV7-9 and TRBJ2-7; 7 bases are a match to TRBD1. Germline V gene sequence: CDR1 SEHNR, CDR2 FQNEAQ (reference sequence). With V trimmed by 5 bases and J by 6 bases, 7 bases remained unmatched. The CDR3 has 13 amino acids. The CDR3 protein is CASSRDSAGEQYF. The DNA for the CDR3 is TGTGCCAGCAGCCGGGACAGTGCCGGCGAGCAGTACTTC. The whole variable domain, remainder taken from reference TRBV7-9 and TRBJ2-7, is DTGVSQNPRHKITKRGQNVTFRCDPISEHNRLYWYRQTLGQGPEFLTYFQNEAQLEKSRLLSDRFSAERPKGSFSTLEIQRTEQGDSAMYLCASSRDSAGEQYFGPGTRLTVT.

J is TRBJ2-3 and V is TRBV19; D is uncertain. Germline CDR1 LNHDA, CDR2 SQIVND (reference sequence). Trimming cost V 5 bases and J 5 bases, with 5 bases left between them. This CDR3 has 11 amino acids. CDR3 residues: CASSEQDTQYF. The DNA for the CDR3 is TGTGCCAGTAGTGAGCAAGATACGCAGTATTTT.

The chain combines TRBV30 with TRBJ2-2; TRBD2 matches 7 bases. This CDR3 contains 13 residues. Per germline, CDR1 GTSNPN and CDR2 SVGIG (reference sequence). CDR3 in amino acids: CGGVAGNTGELFF. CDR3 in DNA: TGTGGGGGTGTAGCGGGGAACACCGGGGAGCTGTTTTTT.

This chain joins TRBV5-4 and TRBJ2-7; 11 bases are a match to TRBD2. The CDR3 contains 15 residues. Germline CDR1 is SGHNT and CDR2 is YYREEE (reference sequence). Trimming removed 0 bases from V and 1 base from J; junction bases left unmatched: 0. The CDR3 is CASSLVAGGSYEQYF. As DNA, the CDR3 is TGTGCCAGCAGCTTGGTAGCGGGGGGGTCCTACGAGCAGTACTTC.

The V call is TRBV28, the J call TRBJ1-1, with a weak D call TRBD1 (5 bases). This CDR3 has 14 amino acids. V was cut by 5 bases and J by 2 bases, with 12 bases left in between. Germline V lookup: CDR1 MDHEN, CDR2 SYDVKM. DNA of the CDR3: TGTGCCAGCAGTCCAACTACAGGAAACACTGAAGCTTTCTTT. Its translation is CASSPTTGNTEAFF.

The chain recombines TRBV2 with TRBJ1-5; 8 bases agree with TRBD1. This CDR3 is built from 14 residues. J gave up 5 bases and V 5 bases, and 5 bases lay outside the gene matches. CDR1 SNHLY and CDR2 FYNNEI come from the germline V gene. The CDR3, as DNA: TGTGCCAGCAGTACTGGACAGGGCCATCAGCCCCAGCATTTT. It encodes CASSTGQGHQPQHF.

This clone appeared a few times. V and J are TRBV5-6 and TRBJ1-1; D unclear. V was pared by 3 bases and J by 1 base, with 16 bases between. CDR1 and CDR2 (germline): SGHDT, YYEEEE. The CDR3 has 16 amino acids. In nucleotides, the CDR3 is TGTGCCAGCAGCTCCCTAAGTTTACGGGGGAACACTGAAGCTTTCTTT. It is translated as CASSSLSLRGNTEAFF.

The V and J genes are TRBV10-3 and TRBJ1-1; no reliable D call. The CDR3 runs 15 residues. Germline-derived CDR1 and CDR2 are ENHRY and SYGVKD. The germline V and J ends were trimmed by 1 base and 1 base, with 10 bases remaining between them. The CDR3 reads CAISEFPSPNTEAFF. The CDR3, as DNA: TGTGCCATCAGTGAGTTCCCGAGCCCGAACACTGAAGCTTTCTTT.

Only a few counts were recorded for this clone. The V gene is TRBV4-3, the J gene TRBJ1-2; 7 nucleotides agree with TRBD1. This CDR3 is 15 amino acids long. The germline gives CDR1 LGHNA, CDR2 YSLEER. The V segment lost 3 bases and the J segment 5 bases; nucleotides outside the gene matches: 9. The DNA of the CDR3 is TGCGCCAGCAGCCAGGACCGACAGGGACGGTATGGCTACACCTTC. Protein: CASSQDRQGRYGYTF.

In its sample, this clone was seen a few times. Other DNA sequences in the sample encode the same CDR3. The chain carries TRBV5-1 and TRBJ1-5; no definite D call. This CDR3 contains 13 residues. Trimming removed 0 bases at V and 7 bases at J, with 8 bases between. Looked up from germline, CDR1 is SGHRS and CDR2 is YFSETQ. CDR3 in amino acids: CASSLGGDQPQHF. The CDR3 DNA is TGCGCCAGCAGCTTGGGAGGAGACCAGCCCCAGCATTTT. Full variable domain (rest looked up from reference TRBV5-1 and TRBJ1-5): KAGVTQTPRYLIKTRGQQVTLSCSPISGHRSVSWYQQTPGQGLQFLFEYFSETQRNKGNFPGRFSGRQFSNSRSEMNVSTLELGDSALYLCASSLGGDQPQHFGDGTRLSIL.

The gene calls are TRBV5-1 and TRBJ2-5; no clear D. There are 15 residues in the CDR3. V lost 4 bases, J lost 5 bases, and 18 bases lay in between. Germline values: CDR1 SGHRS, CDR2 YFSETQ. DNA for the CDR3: TGCGCCAGCAGCGTCGGGTCGAGCCACCCGGAGACCCAGTACTTC. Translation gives CASSVGSSHPETQYF. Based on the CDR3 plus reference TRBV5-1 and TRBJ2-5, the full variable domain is KAGVTQTPRYLIKTRGQQVTLSCSPISGHRSVSWYQQTPGQGLQFLFEYFSETQRNKGNFPGRFSGRQFSNSRSEMNVSTLELGDSALYLCASSVGSSHPETQYFGPGTRLLVL.

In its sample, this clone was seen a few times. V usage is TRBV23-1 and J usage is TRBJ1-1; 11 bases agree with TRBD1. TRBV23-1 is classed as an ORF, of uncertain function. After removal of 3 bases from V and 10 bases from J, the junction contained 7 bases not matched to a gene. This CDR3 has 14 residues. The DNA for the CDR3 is TGCGCCAGCAGTCACCGAACGGGACAGGGGGGAGCTTTCTTT. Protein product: CASSHRTGQGGAFF.

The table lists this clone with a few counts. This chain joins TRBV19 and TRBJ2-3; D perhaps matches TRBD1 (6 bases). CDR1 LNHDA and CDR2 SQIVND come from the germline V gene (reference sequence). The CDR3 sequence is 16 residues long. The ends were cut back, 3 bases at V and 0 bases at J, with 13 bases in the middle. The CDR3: CASSMRTVASTDTQYF. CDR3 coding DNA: TGTGCCAGTAGTATGCGGACAGTTGCTAGCACAGATACGCAGTATTTT.

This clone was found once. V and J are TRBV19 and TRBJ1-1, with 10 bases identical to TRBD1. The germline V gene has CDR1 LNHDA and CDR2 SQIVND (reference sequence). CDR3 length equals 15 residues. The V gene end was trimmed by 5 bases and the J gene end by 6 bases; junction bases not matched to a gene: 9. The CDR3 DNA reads TGTGCCAGTAGTCTTCTGGGGACAGGGGTAGCTGAAGCTTTCTTT. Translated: CASSLLGTGVAEAFF. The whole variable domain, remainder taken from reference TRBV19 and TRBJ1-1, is DGGITQSPKYLFRKEGQNVTLSCEQNLNHDAMYWYRQDPGQGLRLIYYSQIVNDFQKGDIAEGYSVSREKKESFPLTVTSAQKNPTAFYLCASSLLGTGVAEAFFGQGTRLTVV.